This T cell receptor (beta chain) was recovered during a study of somatic mutations in cytotoxic T cells in rheumatoid arthritis. Study at large: Purity of nearly 100% was reached when some V beta antibody-stained T-cell populations were flow-sorted, including V beta1+ cells sequenced for TCRB.

Study-wide points: Slight underrepresentation of TRBV07 in rheumatoid arthritis patients was not adjusted for multiple comparisons.

Germline V CDR1 and CDR2: SGDLS, YYNGEE. The CDR3 sequence is 17 residues long. V gave up 3 bases and J gave up 0 bases; unmatched junction bases: 6. In the original analysis: Patient-derived CD8+ clones with a size above 1% showed rare matches to published virus-specific TCRB sequences. Sequenced by immunoSEQ multiplex PCR; TCRdb stores in-frame clones only, minus some. The DNA gave D and trimming, while V, J and clone size come from that table. The sample consists of about 14,000 clones, about three quarters of them appearing once. For this clone: Its antigen is still unknown.

This chain joins TRBV9 and TRBJ1-2; 12 positions match TRBD1. The sequence came from an adult with rheumatoid arthritis. The sequencing sample was made of CD8+ T cells sorted from blood. CDR3: CASSAPGTGGSNYGYTF. The CDR3 nucleotides read TGTGCCAGCAGCGCCCCCGGGACAGGGGGCTCTAACTATGGCTACACCTTC.